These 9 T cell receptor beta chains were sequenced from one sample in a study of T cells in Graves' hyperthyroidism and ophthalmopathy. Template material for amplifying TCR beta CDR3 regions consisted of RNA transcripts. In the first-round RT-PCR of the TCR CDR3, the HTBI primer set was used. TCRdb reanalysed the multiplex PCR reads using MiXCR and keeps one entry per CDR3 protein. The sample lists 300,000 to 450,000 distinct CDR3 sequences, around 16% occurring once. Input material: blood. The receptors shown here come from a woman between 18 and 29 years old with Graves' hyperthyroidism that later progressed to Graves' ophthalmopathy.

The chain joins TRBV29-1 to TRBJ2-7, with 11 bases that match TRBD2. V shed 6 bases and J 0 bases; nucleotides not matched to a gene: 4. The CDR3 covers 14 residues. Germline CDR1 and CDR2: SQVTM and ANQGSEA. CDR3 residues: CSVGLAESSYEQYF. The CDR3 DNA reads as TGCAGCGTGGGACTAGCGGAGAGCTCCTACGAGCAGTACTTC.

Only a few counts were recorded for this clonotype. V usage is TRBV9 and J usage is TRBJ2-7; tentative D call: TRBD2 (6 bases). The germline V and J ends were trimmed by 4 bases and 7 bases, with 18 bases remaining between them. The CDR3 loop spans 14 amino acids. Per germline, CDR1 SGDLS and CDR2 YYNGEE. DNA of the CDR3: TGTGCCAGCAGCCCTCGGGACTCCCCGGGAGAGCAGTACTTC. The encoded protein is CASSPRDSPGEQYF.

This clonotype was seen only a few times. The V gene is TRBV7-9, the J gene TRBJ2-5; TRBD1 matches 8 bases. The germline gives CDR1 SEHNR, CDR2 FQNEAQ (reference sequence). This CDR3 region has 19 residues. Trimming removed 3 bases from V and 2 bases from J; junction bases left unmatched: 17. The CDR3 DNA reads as TGTGCCAGCAGCTTCCTCCCCCTGCCGGACAGGGCCCCACAAGAGACCCAGTACTTC. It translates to CASSFLPLPDRAPQETQYF.

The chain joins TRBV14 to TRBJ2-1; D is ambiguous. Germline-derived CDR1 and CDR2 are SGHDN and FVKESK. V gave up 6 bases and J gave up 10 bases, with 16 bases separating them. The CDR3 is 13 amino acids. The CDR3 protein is CASSPTPRYEQFF. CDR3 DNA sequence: TGTGCCAGCAGTCCGACGCCTCGGTACGAGCAGTTCTTC.

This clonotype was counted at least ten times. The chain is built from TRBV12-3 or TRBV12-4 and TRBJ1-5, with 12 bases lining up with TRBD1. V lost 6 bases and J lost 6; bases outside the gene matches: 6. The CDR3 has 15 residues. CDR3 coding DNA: TGTGCCAGCAGAATGGGACAGGGGGCTGGTCAGCCCCAGCATTTT. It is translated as CASRMGQGAGQPQHF.

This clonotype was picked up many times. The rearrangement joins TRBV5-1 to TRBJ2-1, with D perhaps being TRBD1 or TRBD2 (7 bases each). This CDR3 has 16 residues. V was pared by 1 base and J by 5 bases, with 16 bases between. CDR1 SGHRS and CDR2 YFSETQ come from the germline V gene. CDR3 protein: CASSLITGEGNNEQFF. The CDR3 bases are TGCGCCAGCAGCTTGATAACAGGGGAGGGTAACAATGAGCAGTTCTTC.

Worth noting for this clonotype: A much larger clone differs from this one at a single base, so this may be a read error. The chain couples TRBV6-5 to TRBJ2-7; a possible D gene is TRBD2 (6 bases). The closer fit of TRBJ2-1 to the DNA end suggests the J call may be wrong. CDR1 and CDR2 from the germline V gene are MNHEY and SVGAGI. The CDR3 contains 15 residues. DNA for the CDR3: TGTGCCAGCAGTTCTGCCCCGGGAGCGAAATACGAGCAGTTCTTC. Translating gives CASSSAPGAKYEQFF.

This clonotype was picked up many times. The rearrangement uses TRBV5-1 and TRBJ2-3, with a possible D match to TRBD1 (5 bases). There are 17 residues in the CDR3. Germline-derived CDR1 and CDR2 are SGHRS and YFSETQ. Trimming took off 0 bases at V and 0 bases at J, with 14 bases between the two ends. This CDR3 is CASSLGPTVPSTDTQYF. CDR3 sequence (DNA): TGCGCCAGCAGCTTGGGGCCGACAGTTCCTAGCACAGATACGCAGTATTTT.

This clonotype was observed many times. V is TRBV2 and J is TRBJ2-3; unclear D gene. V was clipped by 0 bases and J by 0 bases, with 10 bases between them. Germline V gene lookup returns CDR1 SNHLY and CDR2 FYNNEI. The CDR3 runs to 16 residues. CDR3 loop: CASSEAYPTSTDTQYF. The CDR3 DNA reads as TGTGCCAGCAGTGAAGCGTATCCAACTAGCACAGATACGCAGTATTTT.